This T cell receptor beta chain is from a study of shared clonotypes between healthy human individuals. CDR3 length: 17 amino acids. Germline V CDR1 and CDR2: MDHEN, SYDVKM. Trimming cost V 3 bases and J 4 bases, with 20 bases left between them. Produced via immunoSEQ multiplex PCR; TCRdb's table is partial and in-frame only. The data contain roughly 1,600,000 clones, around 98.5% of them singletons. The sequenced sample was naive CD4+ T cells sorted from blood. Regarding subset: CD45RA+ positively selected. The TCR was taken from a man aged 25-45 years in good health. The rearrangement joins TRBV28 to TRBJ2-3; D is tentatively TRBD1 or TRBD2 (5 bases each). This CDR3 is CASSFGAGLTGADTQYF. The CDR3, as DNA: TGTGCCAGCAGTTTTGGGGCCGGACTTACCGGGGCAGATACGCAGTATTTT.